The 20 T cell receptor beta chains given below trace back to one sample, sequenced in a study of cytomegalovirus exposure and HLA in healthy donors. Primers: 60 Vbeta forward and 13 Jbeta reverse. Generated by immunoSEQ multiplex PCR, the TCRdb table keeps only in-frame clones and is missing some. The repertoire has some 220,000 clones, about 80% of them found once; the top ten carry 0.58%. Sequencing was carried out using PBMCs. Receptors originate from a woman between 40 and 55 years old in good health and CMV-seronegative.

This clone has more than one count but fewer than ten. This chain connects TRBV2 to TRBJ1-1, with 7 bases identical to TRBD1. V lost 2 bases, J lost 1 base, and 4 bases stayed unmatched. This CDR3 region has 15 residues. CDR1 and CDR2 (germline): SNHLY, FYNNEI. The CDR3 coding sequence is TGTGCCAGCAGTGAAATGGGACAGAAGAACACTGAAGCTTTCTTT. Protein: CASSEMGQKNTEAFF.

The V gene is TRBV6-1, the J gene TRBJ1-1; D not certain. The V and J ends lost 6 bases and 1 base respectively, with 12 bases between them. The CDR3 extends over 14 amino acids. CDR1 is MNHNS, CDR2 SASEGT, per germline. The CDR3 DNA is TGTGCCAGCAGCCCACTCCTCCGGAACACTGAAGCTTTCTTT. This translates into CASSPLLRNTEAFF.

The rearrangement joins TRBV10-2 to TRBJ1-5, with 8 bases aligning to TRBD1. Germline V gene sequence: CDR1 WSHSY, CDR2 SAAADI. The CDR3 loop spans 16 amino acids. V trimming: 8 bases; J trimming: 1 base; junction bases outside the gene matches: 10. CDR3 nucleotides: TGCGCCAGCGCGTGGGATAACAGGGGGAGCAATCAGCCCCAGCATTTT. This codes for CASAWDNRGSNQPQHF.

The gene calls are TRBV10-1 and TRBJ1-1, with no clear D. CDR1 and CDR2 (germline): WNHNN, SYGVQD (reference sequence). This CDR3 spans 15 amino acids. Deletions cut 0 bases from V and 0 bases from J, with 8 bases between. CDR3 sequence: CASSESPVMNTEAFF. In DNA form, the CDR3 reads TGCGCCAGCAGTGAGTCCCCAGTGATGAACACTGAAGCTTTCTTT.

This chain uses TRBV10-3 with TRBJ2-3, with 7 bases identical to TRBD1. The CDR3 sequence is 15 residues long. Trimming took 6 bases from V and 2 from J; bases not matched to a gene: 8. Germline loops: CDR1 ENHRY, CDR2 SYGVKD. CDR3 in amino acids: CAIRDTGAPTDTQYF. The CDR3 DNA sequence: TGTGCCATCAGGGACACAGGGGCACCCACAGATACGCAGTATTTT.

This chain uses TRBV28 with TRBJ1-1; 11 nucleotides match TRBD1. The J segment lost 4 bases and the V segment lost 3 bases, leaving 4 bases of the junction unmatched. There are 15 residues in the CDR3. Germline V gene sequence: CDR1 MDHEN, CDR2 SYDVKM. The CDR3, as DNA: TGTGCCAGCAGTTTGGGGACAGGGGGGAGCACTGAAGCTTTCTTT. The encoded protein is CASSLGTGGSTEAFF. The whole variable domain, remainder taken from reference TRBV28 and TRBJ1-1, is DVKVTQSSRYLVKRTGEKVFLECVQDMDHENMFWYRQDPGLGLRLIYFSYDVKMKEKGDIPEGYSVSREKKERFSLILESASTNQTSMYLCASSLGTGGSTEAFFGQGTRLTVV.

The chain carries TRBV6-5 and TRBJ2-7; D is unclear. Germline V gene sequence: CDR1 MNHEY, CDR2 SVGAGI. V lost 4 bases to trimming and J lost 2 bases, with 6 bases between them. CDR3 length: 12 amino acids. This CDR3 reads CASSSLPYEQYF. In nucleotides, the CDR3 is TGTGCCAGCAGTTCCCTACCCTACGAGCAGTACTTC.

The V gene is TRBV25-1, the J gene TRBJ1-6; no clear D gene. Trimming left V 7 bases short and J 5 bases short, with 6 bases between. Germline lookup yields CDR1 MGHDK and CDR2 SYGVNS. This CDR3 contains 12 residues. CDR3: CASKQDNSPLHF. CDR3 bases: TGTGCCAGCAAGCAAGATAATTCACCCCTCCACTTT.

V and J are TRBV15 and TRBJ1-2, with a weak D call TRBD1 (6 bases). The CDR3 contains 14 residues. The germline V gene has CDR1 LNHNV and CDR2 YYDKDF (reference sequence). Deletions cut 1 base from V and 6 bases from J, with 12 bases between. CDR3 nucleotides: TGTGCCACCAGCAGAGCCCTCACAGGGAATGGCTACACCTTC. Translated, it gives CATSRALTGNGYTF. Drawing the rest from reference TRBV15 and TRBJ1-2, the complete variable domain is DAMVIQNPRYQVTQFGKPVTLSCSQTLNHNVMYWYQQKSSQAPKLLFHYYDKDFNNEADTPDNFQSRRPNTSFCFLDIRSPGLGDTAMYLCATSRALTGNGYTFGSGTRLTVV.

The chain recombines TRBV9 with TRBJ2-7; maybe TRBD1 (5 bases). The germline V and J ends were trimmed by 0 bases and 5 bases, with 12 bases remaining between them. The germline V gene encodes CDR1 SGDLS and CDR2 YYNGEE. The CDR3 is 14 amino acids. This CDR3 is CASSVDGRANEQYF. The CDR3, as DNA: TGTGCCAGCAGCGTAGATGGCAGGGCAAACGAGCAGTACTTC.

The sample holds a few counts of this clone. The CDR3 DNA is TGTGCCAGCAGCTTAGGCAGGGGGTATGATGAAGCTTTCTTT. Amino acid sequence: CASSLGRGYDEAFF. This chain uses TRBV7-9 with TRBJ1-1; TRBD1 matches 7 bases. Looked up from germline, CDR1 is SEHNR and CDR2 is FQNEAQ (reference sequence). The V gene end was trimmed by 1 base and the J gene end by 7 bases; junction bases not matched to a gene: 6. CDR3 length: 14 amino acids.

The genes are TRBV28 and TRBJ1-2; no definite D call. This CDR3 has 10 amino acids. Germline V gene sequence: CDR1 MDHEN, CDR2 SYDVKM. V gave up 4 bases and J gave up 10 bases, with 7 bases separating them. The CDR3 DNA follows: TGTGCCAGCAGTTCCGGTGTCTACACCTTC. Its translation is CASSSGVYTF.

This clone has a single count. The DNA for the CDR3 is TGTGCCTGGATGAGAAGCGGGGGGTCCGGGGAGCTGTTTTTT. As protein: CAWMRSGGSGELFF. V usage is TRBV30 and J usage is TRBJ2-2; 9 nucleotides agree with TRBD2. The V gene's germline CDR1 is GTSNPN and CDR2 SVGIG (reference sequence). After removal of 4 bases from V and 6 bases from J, the junction contained 6 bases not matched to a gene. The CDR3 runs to 14 residues.

This clone was recorded once. The V and J genes are TRBV28 and TRBJ2-1, with D perhaps matching TRBD1 (6 bases). Germline CDR1 MDHEN, CDR2 SYDVKM. CDR3 size: 16 residues. Trimming cost V 3 bases and J 5 bases, with 17 bases left between them. The CDR3 bases are TGTGCCAGCAGTTTCGAACCCGGGACACAAAACAATGAGCAGTTCTTC. It codes for CASSFEPGTQNNEQFF.

The rearrangement uses TRBV7-2 and TRBJ1-3, with 9 positions matching TRBD1. V lost 4 bases and J lost 7; bases outside the gene matches: 11. The V gene's germline CDR1 is SGHTA and CDR2 FQGNSA. This CDR3 comprises 16 residues. The CDR3 is CASSSLSGTGGNTIYF. The CDR3, as DNA: TGTGCCAGCAGCTCCCTATCCGGAACAGGGGGCAACACCATATATTTT. The variable domain in full, with the rest retrieved from reference TRBV7-2 and TRBJ1-3, is GAGVSQSPSNKVTEKGKDVELRCDPISGHTALYWYRQSLGQGLEFLIYFQGNSAPDKSGLPSDRFSAERTGGSVSTLTIQRTQQEDSAVYLCASSSLSGTGGNTIYFGEGSWLTVV.

The chain links TRBV7-2 to TRBJ2-5, with D perhaps TRBD2 (5 bases). The CDR3 loop spans 12 amino acids. CDR1 and CDR2 from the germline V gene are SGHTA and FQGNSA. With 6 bases removed from V and 4 bases from J, the gap between germline ends came to 9 bases. This chain's CDR3 is CASSRDGETQYF. Written as DNA, the CDR3 is TGTGCCAGCAGTCGGGATGGAGAGACCCAGTACTTC. The full variable domain, rest sourced from reference TRBV7-2 and TRBJ2-5, is GAGVSQSPSNKVTEKGKDVELRCDPISGHTALYWYRQSLGQGLEFLIYFQGNSAPDKSGLPSDRFSAERTGGSVSTLTIQRTQQEDSAVYLCASSRDGETQYFGPGTRLLVL.

This rearrangement joins TRBV19 to TRBJ2-3; 10 bases are a match to TRBD2. There are 15 residues in the CDR3. J was trimmed by 4 bases and V by 6 bases; bases with no gene match: 7. The germline V gene encodes CDR1 LNHDA and CDR2 SQIVND (reference sequence). The CDR3: CASRASGGAPDTQYF. The DNA for the CDR3 is TGTGCCAGTAGAGCAAGCGGGGGGGCTCCAGATACGCAGTATTTT.

The chain combines TRBV7-8 with TRBJ2-7, with 8 positions matching TRBD1. The J segment lost 6 bases and the V segment lost 5 bases, leaving 9 bases of the junction unmatched. Looked up from germline, CDR1 is SGHVS and CDR2 is FQNEAQ. The CDR3 is 14 amino acids. The CDR3: CASSQRTGPFEQYF. The CDR3 coding sequence is TGTGCCAGCAGCCAACGGACAGGGCCGTTCGAGCAGTACTTC.

The rearrangement uses TRBV19 and TRBJ2-5; 7 bases agree with TRBD1. Germline V gene data show CDR1 as LNHDA and CDR2 as SQIVND (reference sequence). This CDR3 is 13 amino acids long. Trimming cost V 5 bases and J 3 bases; bases outside gene matches: 3. This chain's CDR3 is CASSPQGKETQYF. DNA of the CDR3: TGTGCCAGTAGTCCACAGGGGAAAGAGACCCAGTACTTC.

The V and J genes are TRBV28 and TRBJ2-7, with D perhaps matching TRBD2 (5 bases). The CDR3 length is 12 residues. Germline V gene sequence: CDR1 MDHEN, CDR2 SYDVKM. The germline V and J ends were trimmed by 2 bases and 7 bases, with 9 bases remaining between them. CDR3: CASSLRAGEQYF. The CDR3 nucleotides are TGTGCCAGCAGTTTAAGGGCGGGTGAGCAGTACTTC.